This T cell receptor beta chain was captured in a study of CD8 T cells in Susac syndrome. Overall study context: Patients with Susac syndrome were therapy-naive, treated with corticosteroids, or treated with intravenous immunoglobulin alone when blood was collected.

CDR3 length equals 13 residues. V lost 3 bases, J lost 4 bases, and 3 bases stayed unmatched. Study-level findings and limits: Expansion of Susac CD8+ clones peaked in TEMRA cells and in active patients. Across the total CD8+ repertoires, fewer than 20 Susac-specific public clones were found. The CD8+ TEMRA repertoires yielded five such clones.

In the case of this clonotype: Its antigen is currently unknown.

A quantity of roughly 0.5 to 1 ug RNA underwent reverse transcription using random hexamers. TCRdb processed the immunoSEQ multiplex PCR reads anew with MiXCR; each CDR3 protein has one entry. The table lists 120,000 or so distinct CDR3 sequences, around 94% of them singletons. It was negative isolation that provided the CD8+ and CD4+ T cells, whereas TEMRA cells were enriched by FACS. Sequenced: CD8+ T cells from PBMCs. The gene calls are TRBV12-3 or TRBV12-4 and TRBJ2-7, with 7 nucleotides matching TRBD1. The sequence was collected from a human donor with Susac syndrome. The CDR3 sequence is CASSFGTDYEQYF. The CDR3 DNA reads as TGTGCCAGCAGTTTCGGGACAGATTACGAGCAGTACTTC.